This T cell receptor (beta chain) was observed in a study of blood T cell repertoires in COVID-19. Turning to the study itself: T cells, B-cell-depleted T cells, or PBMCs supplied cDNA or gDNA.

Remarks on this clone: The same CDR3 is also encoded by other DNA sequences in this sample.

Authors' data handling: Cell counts per sample came from amplifying reference gene primers. Sequencing used immunoSEQ multiplex PCR; TCRdb keeps in-frame clones, though not all of them. That table gives V, J and clone size, and the DNA gave D and trimming. The table has under 150,000 clones, 84% seen once; the top ten hold approximately 6.1%. Deletions cut 1 base from V and 0 bases from J, with 4 bases between. The CDR3 is 15 residues long. Germline CDR1 and CDR2: LNHDA and SQIVND (reference sequence). This clonotype was sampled from a human donor in a cohort sampled during active COVID-19. The gene calls are TRBV19 and TRBJ1-6; no clear D. The sample taken for sequencing was peripheral blood. Here the CDR3 reads CASSIAGSYNSPLHF. DNA of the CDR3: TGTGCCAGTAGTATAGCCGGCTCCTATAATTCACCCCTCCACTTT.